A single sample gave rise to the 25 T cell receptor beta chains below, sequenced in a study of shared T cell receptors in the human thymus. Only in-frame clones appear in the TCRdb table, and some are missing; sequencing was by immunoSEQ multiplex PCR. Here the sample spans hundreds of thousands of clones, around 87% being singletons. These data were also filed under a second study, of human thymus T cells.

Sequencing input: thymocytes. The receptors originated from a boy under two years old with a congenital heart defect.

V usage is TRBV4-1 and J usage is TRBJ2-1, with 9 bases that match TRBD2. The germline V gene encodes CDR1 MGHRA and CDR2 YSYEKL. This CDR3 has 17 amino acids. V lost 0 bases, J lost 0 bases, and 3 bases stayed unmatched. In DNA, the CDR3 is TGCGCCAGCAGCCAAGATTCTAGCGGGACCTCCTACAATGAGCAGTTCTTC. The encoded protein is CASSQDSSGTSYNEQFF.

This chain links TRBV5-5 with TRBJ1-5; TRBD1 aligns across 8 bases. Unmatched junction bases numbered 7, after V lost 4 bases and J lost 4 bases. CDR3 length: 15 amino acids. Per germline, CDR1 SGHKS and CDR2 YYEKEE (reference sequence). DNA of the CDR3: TGTGCCAGCAGCCACCGGGACAGGTCTAATCAGCCCCAGCATTTT. Amino acid sequence: CASSHRDRSNQPQHF.

The gene calls are TRBV14 and TRBJ2-7; 7 positions match TRBD1. The length of the CDR3 is 14 residues. CDR1 and CDR2 from the germline V gene are SGHDN and FVKESK. The V segment lost 3 bases and the J segment 6 bases; nucleotides outside the gene matches: 8. CDR3 residues: CASSHPKTGREQYF. DNA of the CDR3: TGTGCCAGCAGCCACCCGAAGACAGGGCGCGAGCAGTACTTC.

This rearrangement joins TRBV28 to TRBJ2-7; TRBD2 agrees at 7 bases. Per germline, CDR1 MDHEN and CDR2 SYDVKM. This CDR3 region has 14 residues. The V and J ends lost 6 bases and 6 bases, in that order; junction bases with no gene match: 11. CDR3 coding DNA: TGTGCCAGCAGAACGGGGGGAATGAGCGGCGAGCAGTACTTC. Its translation is CASRTGGMSGEQYF.

The V call is TRBV4-3, the J call TRBJ1-6; 7 nucleotides match TRBD1. The CDR3 length is 16 residues. Germline-derived CDR1 and CDR2 are LGHNA and YSLEER. Losses at the gene ends were 2 bases for V and 8 bases for J; bases not matched to a gene: 9. The CDR3 DNA reads as TGCGCCAGCAGCCAATTTGCAGGGGGTGAATATTCACCCCTCCACTTT. This sequence encodes CASSQFAGGEYSPLHF.

This sequence joins TRBV5-1 and TRBJ2-7, with 8 bases aligning to TRBD1. The CDR3 covers 14 residues. Losses at the gene ends were 1 base for V and 3 bases for J; bases not matched to a gene: 3. Germline V gene lookup returns CDR1 SGHRS and CDR2 YFSETQ. CDR3 sequence reads: CASSLKDRDYEQYF. The CDR3 DNA reads as TGCGCCAGCAGCTTGAAGGACAGGGACTACGAGCAGTACTTC.

The rearrangement joins TRBV11-2 to TRBJ2-5; 7 bases align to TRBD2. Judging by the DNA end, TRBJ2-7 fits better; the J call may be wrong. CDR1 SGHAT and CDR2 FQNNGV come from the germline V gene. This CDR3 spans 16 amino acids. The CDR3 spells CASSYRPPGRGHEQYF. The CDR3 DNA reads TGTGCCAGCAGCTACAGACCCCCGGGGAGGGGCCACGAGCAGTACTTC.

This clone was picked up a small number of times. V gene TRBV19 combines with J gene TRBJ1-5; a possible D gene is TRBD1 (5 bases). The CDR3 runs to 13 residues. Germline CDR1 and CDR2: LNHDA and SQIVND (reference sequence). The ends were cut back, 2 bases at V and 9 bases at J, with 11 bases in the middle. The CDR3: CASSIQGPWPQHF. In DNA form, the CDR3 reads TGTGCCAGTAGTATACAGGGCCCTTGGCCCCAGCATTTT.

The chain recombines TRBV6-1 with TRBJ2-5, with D tentatively TRBD2 (6 bases). V was trimmed by 4 bases and J by 11 bases, leaving 14 bases between them. This CDR3 has 12 amino acids. Germline-derived CDR1 and CDR2 are MNHNS and SASEGT. CDR3 residues: CASSGGVREQYF. The CDR3 bases are TGTGCCAGCAGTGGGGGGGTTAGGGAGCAGTACTTC.

V is TRBV7-2 and J is TRBJ1-5; no clear D. The V and J ends lost 5 bases and 3 bases respectively, with 17 bases between them. Looked up from germline, CDR1 is SGHTA and CDR2 is FQGNSA. This CDR3 contains 16 residues. CDR3 bases: TGTGCCAGCAGCCCGAAAGAGGATCCCCCCAATCAGCCCCAGCATTTT. It translates to CASSPKEDPPNQPQHF.

The J gene is TRBJ2-3, the V gene TRBV11-3; D unclear. In germline, CDR1 is SGHNT, CDR2 YENEEA. The V end lost 5 bases, the J end lost 5 bases, and 8 bases lay between the germline ends. The CDR3 length is 12 residues. CDR3 bases: TGTGCCAGCAGCCCACGGTTAGATACGCAGTATTTT. Translating it yields CASSPRLDTQYF.

This rearrangement joins TRBV28 to TRBJ1-4; the match to TRBD1 covers 9 bases. There are 19 residues in the CDR3. Unmatched junction bases numbered 21, after V lost 6 bases and J lost 7 bases. CDR1 and CDR2 from the germline V gene are MDHEN and SYDVKM. The CDR3: CASRNTYASPGQGGEKLFF. In DNA form, the CDR3 reads TGTGCCAGCAGAAACACCTATGCGTCCCCGGGACAGGGAGGTGAAAAACTGTTTTTT.

In this sample, this clone turned up once. This chain joins TRBV28 and TRBJ2-5; maybe TRBD1 (6 bases). CDR1 is MDHEN and CDR2 is SYDVKM in the germline V gene. V was clipped by 10 bases and J by 3 bases, with 9 bases between them. CDR3 length: 11 amino acids. The CDR3 DNA is TGTGCCACTCGGACAGAAGAGACCCAGTACTTC. Amino acid sequence: CATRTEETQYF.

The rearrangement uses TRBV18 and TRBJ2-7, with D possibly matching TRBD2 (5 bases). Germline V lookup: CDR1 KGHSH, CDR2 LQKENI. The CDR3 has 12 amino acids. Trimming cost V 4 bases and J 4 bases, with 8 bases left between them. In nucleotides, the CDR3 is TGTGCCAGCTCACGAGAGGGTTACGAGCAGTACTTC. This codes for CASSREGYEQYF.

The chain recombines TRBV6-5 with TRBJ2-3; possible D gene TRBD2, 5 bases. V shed 6 bases and J shed 0 bases, with 13 bases lying between them. Per germline, CDR1 MNHEY and CDR2 SVGAGI. The CDR3 is 15 amino acids. The CDR3, as DNA: TGTGCCAGCAGGGGCGAGCGGAGTAGCACAGATACGCAGTATTTT. Amino acid sequence: CASRGERSSTDTQYF.

This clone has only a few counts. V and J are TRBV4-3 and TRBJ1-6; a weak D match, TRBD1 (5 bases). The CDR3 loop spans 14 amino acids. Deletions cut 0 bases from V and 14 bases from J, with 14 bases between. Germline CDR1 is LGHNA and CDR2 is YSLEER. The CDR3 DNA reads as TGCGCCAGCAGCCAAGATCAGGCAGGGTTAACCCTCCACTTT. Amino acids: CASSQDQAGLTLHF.

This clone has a handful of counts. The V and J genes are TRBV10-3 and TRBJ1-3, with 7 bases that match TRBD1. This CDR3 spans 14 amino acids. The germline V gene encodes CDR1 ENHRY and CDR2 SYGVKD. V lost 6 bases to trimming and J lost 0 bases; unmatched junction nucleotides: 2. As DNA, the CDR3 is TGTGCCATCAGGGGACAGAGCTCTGGAAACACCATATATTTT. This encodes CAIRGQSSGNTIYF.

The chain combines TRBV7-2 with TRBJ1-1; D not resolved. Germline V gene lookup returns CDR1 SGHTA and CDR2 FQGNSA. Trimming removed 1 base from V and 2 bases from J, with 11 bases in between. This CDR3 contains 15 residues. CDR3 DNA: TGTGCCAGCAGCTTAGGCCGTCAGTTAAACACTGAAGCTTTCTTT. Amino acids: CASSLGRQLNTEAFF.

The J gene is TRBJ1-1, the V gene TRBV2; 8 nucleotides line up with TRBD1. The length of the CDR3 is 13 residues. V shed 1 base, J shed 11 bases, and the junction held 6 bases outside the gene matches. CDR1 is SNHLY and CDR2 is FYNNEI in the germline V gene. Here the CDR3 DNA reads TGTGCCAGCAGTGAAGAGGGACAGGCTAGGGCTTTCTTT. It encodes CASSEEGQARAFF.

The chain joins TRBV11-2 to TRBJ2-1; 12 bases align to TRBD2. After removal of 4 bases from V and 10 bases from J, the junction contained 8 bases not matched to a gene. The CDR3 runs 15 residues. Per the germline V gene, CDR1 is SGHAT and CDR2 is FQNNGV. DNA for the CDR3: TGTGCCAGCAGCTCTCTAGCGGGGGGGCGGGGAGAGCAGTTCTTC. Amino acid sequence: CASSSLAGGRGEQFF.

V usage is TRBV5-4 and J usage is TRBJ2-7, with D maybe TRBD1 (6 bases). The CDR3 is 16 residues long. V was shortened by 5 bases and J by 2 bases, with 20 bases between the two germline ends. In germline, CDR1 is SGHNT, CDR2 YYREEE (reference sequence). CDR3 nucleotide sequence: TGTGCCAGCAGTCTGTCTGTTCAGGGGTCCCCCTACGAGCAGTACTTC. It specifies CASSLSVQGSPYEQYF.

This CDR3 is CASSQRHSSFTDTQYF. In nucleotides, the CDR3 is TGCGCCAGCAGCCAACGACATTCATCCTTCACAGATACGCAGTATTTT. This rearrangement joins TRBV4-3 to TRBJ2-3; D gene ambiguous. CDR3 size: 16 residues. The germline V gene encodes CDR1 LGHNA and CDR2 YSLEER. V dropped 2 bases and J dropped 2 bases, with 14 bases sitting between them.

The chain is built from TRBV5-4 and TRBJ2-1; D is perhaps TRBD2 (6 bases). Trimming took 5 bases from V and 0 from J, leaving 15 bases between them. Germline V gives CDR1 SGHNT, CDR2 YYREEE (reference sequence). CDR3 length: 16 amino acids. This CDR3 is CASRIADVSSYNEQFF. CDR3 DNA: TGTGCCAGCAGAATAGCGGACGTAAGCTCCTACAATGAGCAGTTCTTC.

The V and J genes are TRBV6-5 and TRBJ2-7, with D possibly being TRBD1 (6 bases). CDR3 length: 13 amino acids. Germline values: CDR1 MNHEY, CDR2 SVGAGI. Trimming took off 6 bases at V and 6 bases at J, with 15 bases between the two ends. The CDR3 spells CASSHRQDGEQYF. Here the CDR3 DNA reads TGTGCCAGCAGCCACAGACAGGATGGCGAGCAGTACTTC.

This chain joins TRBV7-8 and TRBJ2-1; D is unclear. Germline assignment: CDR1 SGHVS and CDR2 FQNEAQ. The V end lost 5 bases, the J end lost 6 bases, and 17 bases lay between the germline ends. The CDR3 has 15 amino acids. The CDR3 coding sequence is TGTGCCAGCAGCCCTCAGTACCCGTATGGCAATGAGCAGTTCTTC. This encodes CASSPQYPYGNEQFF.